The following is a T cell receptor (beta chain) sequence with its context. This receptor's antigen is unknown. There are no base qualities to consult, and no much larger clone falls within one base. This entry comes from a study of cytomegalovirus exposure and HLA in healthy donors (dated by TCRdb to about 2017). Context from the whole study: An earlier analysis of 587 of the donors reported 250 to 350 Gb of sequence data and around 110 million unique TCR beta sequences obtained from around 190 million T cells. Roughly 300 gigabases of sequencing data and tens of millions of unique TCR sequences were included in an early release covering about 700 HLA-typed donors. The genetic ancestry cluster associated with self-reported Caucasian donors included 65% to 90% of the 398 genotyped donors. The study aimed to test whether signatures of past pathogen exposure could be identified by cataloging public T cell receptors. Using immunosequencing, the study profiled T cell repertoires from fewer than 700 subjects and related those repertoires to cytomegalovirus serostatus. A separate validation cohort of 90 to 150 different subjects was used in addition to the approximately 700-subject first cohort. To predict cytomegalovirus infection status, the study brought together high-throughput TCR immunosequencing, statistical association of individual TCRs with disease status, and machine learning. A later analysis re-analyzed previously published TCR beta repertoires from about 730 donors and added high-resolution HLA genotyping to study TCR occurrence patterns. Rather than drawing on any new phenotypic data, the later analysis identified candidate immune exposures from TCR beta sequences and the way those sequences occurred across donors. An earlier analysis of 500 to 650 of the donors applied high-throughput TCR beta sequencing to assess whether each TCR beta V gene segment acted as functional or pseudogenic. Donor age, sex, ethnicity and CMV serostatus were compiled together with the repertoire data. A later genetic analysis took genome-wide SNP genotypes for about 65% of the roughly 670 donors and used that subset as a discovery cohort. All discovery cohort repertoires had been generated on a single sequencing platform. Both class I and class II loci were covered by HLA typing, at four-digit resolution. Typing coverage differed by locus: A, B, C, DRB1 and DQB1 were typed in roughly 629-630 donors, DQA1 in 500 to 550, DPA1 in roughly 590, and DPB1 in around 490. Roughly five DR-DQ haplotypes were handled as single units for association and clustering because linkage in the cohort was strong. Across approximately 400 genotyped donors of the cohort, an average of about 220,000 unique TCR beta nucleotide sequences per donor were sequenced, and roughly 20% of those sequences were non-productive. Study-wide findings and limitations: Only TCR beta chains were sequenced in this cohort, and the absence of alpha or paired-chain data limited detectable features. Across donors, most TCR sequences were observed very rarely, whereas some public TCRs were present in many individuals. Immune exposure information for the cohort was limited to CMV serostatus. In a later genetic analysis, a missense DCLRE1C variant was associated with V-gene and J-gene trimming of TCR beta chains, and the association was replicated in an independent cohort. In a later analysis, the rate of TCR association differed among HLA loci, with DRB1 alleles having the most associated TCRs and HLA-C alleles having the fewest. Cytomegalovirus status was reported to be diagnosed by the classifier with high specificity and sensitivity in both the original and validation cohorts. A later analysis reported that several top co-occurrence clusters appeared linked to parvovirus B19, influenza, CMV and Epstein-Barr virus. A later analysis associated roughly 17,000 TCR beta sequences with specific HLA alleles at a false discovery rate of 0.05. When HLA alleles, especially DR and DQ, strongly co-occurred, attributing TCR associations to individual alleles was difficult. Correlated functional status among segregating V segments might be attributable to linkage disequilibrium, but an unknown experimental factor could not be ruled out. Some IMGT-functional V segments, including TRBV6-2 and TRBV6-3, could not be distinguished by the 87-base-pair reads and were therefore excluded. In an earlier analysis of around 600 of the donors, most TCR beta V segments were observed in productive rearrangements about 87% or about 30% of the time, broadly matching IMGT annotations. A later genetic analysis reported fewer N-insertions in productive TCRs among donors in an Asian-associated ancestry cluster than the 666-donor mean. In a later analysis, most CMV-associated TCR beta chains were found to appear HLA-restricted, with HLA associations seemingly driven largely by CMV exposure. The study listed 170 or so TCR beta chains as associated with cytomegalovirus. A cluster of highly shared sequence variants was judged likely to represent a technical artifact of the sequencing pipeline. It was suggested by the authors that the approach could potentially be generalized to other disease states and immunological phenotypes. In vitro tests confirmed that a few of the cytomegalovirus-associated TCR beta chains recognize cytomegalovirus antigens. Compared with equally common non-associated chains, HLA-associated TCR beta chains in a later analysis were more clonally expanded and had lower generation probabilities. Sequencing depth was assumed to be roughly uniform across donors in the presence/absence analyses, though that assumption may not hold. Because counts were too low, some 17 rarely observed V segments, including chromosome 9 orphons, were excluded from the earlier analysis of fewer than 650 of the donors. A further reported finding was that TCR beta sequences accurately predicted the HLA-A and HLA-B alleles for most subjects in the first cohort. Because HLA typing was unavailable for some donors at each locus, only the typed subset was used in association tests.

The library was made by the immunoSEQ multiplex PCR assay. For the multiplex PCR, a mixture combining 60 forward primers for TCR Vbeta segments and 13 reverse primers for TCR Jbeta segments was used. A multiplex PCR assay on genomic DNA amplified the CDR3 region of rearranged TCR beta genes. On the Illumina HiSeq System, the amplified TCR beta libraries were sequenced as 87-base-pair reads. For the original study's pipeline: A later analysis tallied 70 million to 100 million unique TCR beta chains across the 550 to 850 repertoires, and some 12 million of those chains were shared by two or more donors. A nearest-neighbor algorithm error-corrected the raw reads and collapsed the reads into unique sequences, merging closely related sequences to remove PCR and sequencing errors. To assign V, D and J gene segments, CDR3 sequences were aligned to IMGT reference sequences. For a sequence to be retained, a match of at least six nucleotides was required to both a V gene segment and a J gene segment. Rearrangements were called productive when the CDR3 lacked stop codons and stayed in frame with V and J; all others were non-productive. CDR3 was defined by IMGT convention, running from the second conserved V-encoded cysteine to the conserved J-encoded phenylalanine. In an earlier analysis of just under 600 of the donors, sequences lacking an unambiguous match to a single V gene segment were excluded. An earlier analysis of some 500 of the donors classified V segments as functional when productive rearrangements were above 56.7% and as segregating when the standard deviation between donors was above 5%. A statistical classification framework was built for diagnosing cytomegalovirus status from the catalog of TCR beta chain sequences. V and J gene assignment, in a later analysis, came from comparing TCR nucleotide sequences with IMGT/GENE-DB human TR gene sequences. Using the TCRdist pipeline, a later analysis assigned CDR3 sequences along with most-parsimonious VDJ recombination scenarios. In a later analysis, every TCR beta chain was defined by the combination of its CDR3 amino acid sequence and its V-gene family, and reads without a unique V-gene family were dropped. In a later analysis, approximately 590 highly shared, low-generation-probability nucleotide sequences were removed to address suspected cross-contamination and a sequencing artifact. In a later analysis, a clonal expansion index for each public chain was calculated from normalized within-repertoire ranks of inferred template counts. In a later analysis, generation probabilities were computed with a VDJ recombination model fitted to out-of-frame rearrangements, and the resulting probabilities were checked against IGoR. Hypergeometric tests were used in a later analysis to score TCR-TCR, TCR-HLA and TCR-CMV co-occurrence, with a repertoire-size bias correction applied to the TCR pairs. To estimate false discovery rates, a later analysis permuted the HLA or CMV assignments 20 times. In a later analysis, co-occurring TCRs were grouped with DBSCAN, and TCRdist sequence similarity was added when clustering was performed within HLA-allele-positive subsets. Repertoires with fewer than 30,000 or more than 120,000 public chains were left out of co-occurrence clustering, as were five repertoires with anomalous nucleotide sharing. TCRdb provides this immuneACCESS table in a form limited to in-frame rearrangements. Some clones are lacking; in checked studies, under half of them reflect an unresolved V gene, and why the rest are absent is not known. V and J calls and clone size are given by that table; D and trimming were obtained from the DNA. Within this sample are over 250,000 clones, with roughly 88% of them counted one time only. The top ten constitute about 4% of the sample.

Unmatched junction bases come to 10, with V trimmed by 2 bases and J by 3 bases. Reading from cysteine to phenylalanine, the CDR3 counts 16 amino acids. Kept here is only the CDR3 DNA, which spans 48 bases and is read in frame from base 1. Taken from the germline V gene (reference sequence), the CDR1 and CDR2 loops are SGHKS and YYEKEE. The cohort was made up of roughly 670 healthy bone marrow donors. At the time of sampling, every cohort member was nominally healthy, though immune exposures that went unrecorded were likely present. The donor tested CMV seropositive and was one of the 289 seropositive cohort members. A peripheral blood sample was collected from each donor, and TCR beta sequencing was performed on peripheral blood mononuclear cells. The Qiagen DNeasy Blood Extraction Kit was used to extract genomic DNA from the blood cell samples.

Material: PBMCs. This receptor was taken from a man aged 40-50 years in good health and CMV-seropositive. The receptor chain draws on TRBV5-5 and TRBJ1-2; the central 7 bases match TRBD1. The CDR3 protein is CASSFGDRVYDYGYTF. The nucleotide sequence is given as TGTGCCAGCAGCTTCGGAGACAGGGTATACGACTATGGCTACACCTTC.